Ten or more counts support the clone carrying this T cell receptor (beta chain). The antigen is unknown. This record comes from a study of T cell repertoires in cytomegalovirus infection. At the level of the study: CMV infection together with matching HLA type was indicated by public TCR beta signatures. Study-level points and caveats: Across the ex vivo response, the dominant clonotypes were HLA-C-restricted CMV-specific TCR beta clonotypes.

The germline gives CDR1 DFQATT, CDR2 SNEGSKA (reference sequence). This CDR3 region has 12 residues. V dropped 5 bases and J dropped 8; count of bases not matched to a gene: 4. TCRdb reprocessed the reads with MiXCR, giving one entry per CDR3 protein. The table includes just under 300,000 distinct CDR3 sequences, 9.6% detected once. The sample consisted of PBMCs. This receptor was taken from a human donor in good health (CMV status not recorded). Some clones in this sample may be carry-over from other donors' samples. The V gene is TRBV20-1, the J gene TRBJ2-1, with 9 bases fitting TRBD1. This CDR3 is CSAPGQGHEQFF. DNA for the CDR3: TGCAGTGCTCCGGGACAGGGACATGAGCAGTTCTTC.